The following is a T cell receptor beta chain sequence with its context. Antigen unknown. Exclusion of a patient followed from autoimmune disease history or systemic immunosuppression. The sample originates from a study of OX40 agonist ivuxolimab in advanced cancers. Points from the study as a whole: Individuals who were partial responders at 0.1-3.0 mg/kg had clonal expansion that ranked among the lowest.

This CDR3 has 15 amino acids. V shed 4 bases, J shed 6 bases, and the junction held 10 bases outside the gene matches. The V gene's germline CDR1 is SGHNT and CDR2 YYREEE (reference sequence). Sequenced by immunoSEQ multiplex PCR; TCRdb stores in-frame clones only, minus some. The sample comprises just under 85,000 clones, roughly 84% of which are singletons, and 2.5% to 3% rests with the top ten. The source was CD4+ or CD8+ T cells sorted from blood, collected in a trial of the OX40 agonist ivuxolimab. This chain connects TRBV5-4 to TRBJ1-5; 7 bases align to TRBD1. The receptor's source is an adult with an advanced solid tumor such as melanoma, head and neck, liver or kidney cancer. CDR3 nucleotides: TGTGCCAGCAGCCCAGATCTGACAGGGAGTCAGCCCCAGCATTTT. Residues: CASSPDLTGSQPQHF.